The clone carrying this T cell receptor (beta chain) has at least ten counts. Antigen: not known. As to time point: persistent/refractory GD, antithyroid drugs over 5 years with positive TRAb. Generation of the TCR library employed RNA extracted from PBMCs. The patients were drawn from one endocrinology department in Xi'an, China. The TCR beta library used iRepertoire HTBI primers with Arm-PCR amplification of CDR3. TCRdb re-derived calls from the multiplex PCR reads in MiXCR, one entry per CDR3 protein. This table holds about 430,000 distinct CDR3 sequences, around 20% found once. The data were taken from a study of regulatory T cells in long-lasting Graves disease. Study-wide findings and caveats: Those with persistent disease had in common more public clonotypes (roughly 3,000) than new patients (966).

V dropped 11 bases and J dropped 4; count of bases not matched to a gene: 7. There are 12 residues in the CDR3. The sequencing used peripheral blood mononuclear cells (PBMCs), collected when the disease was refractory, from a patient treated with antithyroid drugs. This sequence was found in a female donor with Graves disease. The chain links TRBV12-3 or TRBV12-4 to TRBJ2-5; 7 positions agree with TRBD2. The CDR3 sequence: CASWGGGETQYF. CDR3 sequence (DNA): TGTGCCTCCTGGGGGGGAGGAGAGACCCAGTACTTC.